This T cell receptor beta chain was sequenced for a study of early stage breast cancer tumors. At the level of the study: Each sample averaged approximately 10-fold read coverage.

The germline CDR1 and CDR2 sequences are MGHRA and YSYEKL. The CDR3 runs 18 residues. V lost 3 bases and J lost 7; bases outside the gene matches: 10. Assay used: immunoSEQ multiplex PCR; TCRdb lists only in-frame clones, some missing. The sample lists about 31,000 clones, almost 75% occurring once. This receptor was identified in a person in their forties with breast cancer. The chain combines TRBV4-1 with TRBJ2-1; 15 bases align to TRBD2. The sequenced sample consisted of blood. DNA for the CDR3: TGCGCCAGCAGCCAGGTTGACCTTGGACTAGCGGGAGGGAATGAGCAGTTCTTC. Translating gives CASSQVDLGLAGGNEQFF.